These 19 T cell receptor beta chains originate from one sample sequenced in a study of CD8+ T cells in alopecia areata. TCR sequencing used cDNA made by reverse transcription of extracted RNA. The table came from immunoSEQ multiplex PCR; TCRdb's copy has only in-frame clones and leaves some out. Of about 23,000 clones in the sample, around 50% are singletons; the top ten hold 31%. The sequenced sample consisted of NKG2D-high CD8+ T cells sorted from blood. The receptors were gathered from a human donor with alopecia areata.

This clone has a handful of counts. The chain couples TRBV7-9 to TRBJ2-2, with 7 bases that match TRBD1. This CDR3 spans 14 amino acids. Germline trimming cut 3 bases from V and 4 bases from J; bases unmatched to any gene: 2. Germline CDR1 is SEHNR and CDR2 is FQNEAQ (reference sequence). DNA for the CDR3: TGTGCCAGCAGCTTTGCAGGGGGCACCGGGGAGCTGTTTTTT. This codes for CASSFAGGTGELFF.

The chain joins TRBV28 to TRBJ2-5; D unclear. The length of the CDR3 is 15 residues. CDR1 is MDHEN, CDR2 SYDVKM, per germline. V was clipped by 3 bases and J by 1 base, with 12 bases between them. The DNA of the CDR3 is TGTGCCAGCAGTTTCCCCTTTCTGATCCAAGAGACCCAGTACTTC. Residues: CASSFPFLIQETQYF.

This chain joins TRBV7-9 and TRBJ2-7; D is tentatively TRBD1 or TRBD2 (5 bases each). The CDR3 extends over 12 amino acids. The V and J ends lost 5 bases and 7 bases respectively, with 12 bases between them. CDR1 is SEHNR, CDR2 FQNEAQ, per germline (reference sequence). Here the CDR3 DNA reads TGTGCCAGCAGCCGGGACCTGGTAGAGCAGTACTTC. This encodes CASSRDLVEQYF.

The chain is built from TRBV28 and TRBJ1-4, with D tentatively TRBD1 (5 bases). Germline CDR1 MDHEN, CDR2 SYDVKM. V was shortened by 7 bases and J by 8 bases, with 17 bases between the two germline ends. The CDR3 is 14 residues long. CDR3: CASTRAGFREKLFF. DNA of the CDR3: TGTGCCAGCACCAGGGCAGGGTTCCGGGAAAAACTGTTTTTT.

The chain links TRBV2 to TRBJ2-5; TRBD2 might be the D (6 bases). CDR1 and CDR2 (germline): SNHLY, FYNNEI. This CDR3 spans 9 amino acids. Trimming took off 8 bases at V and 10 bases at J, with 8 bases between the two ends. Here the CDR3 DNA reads TGTGCCAGCGGAGGGGACCAGTACTTC. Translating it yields CASGGDQYF.

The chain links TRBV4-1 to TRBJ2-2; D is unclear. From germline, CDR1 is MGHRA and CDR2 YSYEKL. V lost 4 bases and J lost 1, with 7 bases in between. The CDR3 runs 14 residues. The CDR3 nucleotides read TGCGCCAGCAGCCCCACTTTGAACACCGGGGAGCTGTTTTTT. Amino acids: CASSPTLNTGELFF.

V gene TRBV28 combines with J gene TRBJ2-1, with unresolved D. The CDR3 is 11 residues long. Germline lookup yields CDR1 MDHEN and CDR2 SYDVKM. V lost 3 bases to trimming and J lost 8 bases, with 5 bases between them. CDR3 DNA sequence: TGTGCCAGCAGTTTTTCTTATGAGCAGTTCTTC. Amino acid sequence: CASSFSYEQFF.

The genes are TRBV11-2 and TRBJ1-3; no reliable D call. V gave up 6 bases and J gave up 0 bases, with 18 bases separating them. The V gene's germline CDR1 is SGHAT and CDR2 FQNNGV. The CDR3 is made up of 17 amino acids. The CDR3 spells CASRSPRIISSGNTIYF. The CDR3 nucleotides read TGTGCCAGCAGGTCACCGAGGATCATCTCCTCTGGAAACACCATATATTTT.

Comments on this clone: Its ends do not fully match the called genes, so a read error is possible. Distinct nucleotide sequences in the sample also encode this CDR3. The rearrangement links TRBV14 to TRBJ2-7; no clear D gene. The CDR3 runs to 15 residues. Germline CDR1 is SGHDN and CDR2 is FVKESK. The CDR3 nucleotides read TGTGCCAGCAGTCAAGTAGTTAGTGAACCCTACGAGCAGTACTTC. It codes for CASSQVVSEPYEQYF.

The CDR3 reads CASNVNPRTANTEAFF. The CDR3, as DNA: TGTGCCAGCAACGTAAACCCCCGGACAGCGAACACTGAAGCTTTCTTT. The chain uses TRBV28 and TRBJ1-1, with a tentative D call TRBD1 (6 bases). Germline assignment: CDR1 MDHEN and CDR2 SYDVKM. V was shortened by 7 bases and J by 1 base, with 19 bases between the two germline ends. This CDR3 region has 16 residues.

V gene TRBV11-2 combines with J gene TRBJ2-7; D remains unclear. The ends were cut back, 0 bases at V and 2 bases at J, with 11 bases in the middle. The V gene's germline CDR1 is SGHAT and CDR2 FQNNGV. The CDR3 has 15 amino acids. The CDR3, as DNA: TGTGCCAGCAGCTTAGACGTTGGCAGTGCCTACGAGCAGTACTTC. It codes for CASSLDVGSAYEQYF.

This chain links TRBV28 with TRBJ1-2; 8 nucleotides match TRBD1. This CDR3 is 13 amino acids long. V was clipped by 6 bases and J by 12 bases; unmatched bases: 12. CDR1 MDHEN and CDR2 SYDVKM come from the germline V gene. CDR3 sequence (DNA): TGTGCCAGCAGGCAGCAGGGGGCCATCGACGACACCTTC. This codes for CASRQQGAIDDTF.

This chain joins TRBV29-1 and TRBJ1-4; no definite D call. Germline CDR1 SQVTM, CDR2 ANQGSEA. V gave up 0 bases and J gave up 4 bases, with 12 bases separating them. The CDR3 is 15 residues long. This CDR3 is CSVEDPREGNEKLFF. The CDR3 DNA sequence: TGCAGCGTTGAAGATCCACGGGAGGGTAATGAAAAACTGTTTTTT. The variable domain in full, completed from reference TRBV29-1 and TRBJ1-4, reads SAVISQKPSRDICQRGTSLTIQCQVDSQVTMMFWYRQQPGQSLTLIATANQGSEATYESGFVIDKFPISRPNLTFSTLTVSNMSPEDSSIYLCSVEDPREGNEKLFFGSGTQLSVL.

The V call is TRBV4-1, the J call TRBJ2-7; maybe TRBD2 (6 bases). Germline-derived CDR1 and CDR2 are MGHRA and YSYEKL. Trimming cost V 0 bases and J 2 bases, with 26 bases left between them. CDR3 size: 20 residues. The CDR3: CASSQDGRGGAGRLPYEQYF. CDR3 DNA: TGCGCCAGCAGCCAAGATGGCCGAGGAGGGGCCGGGCGGTTACCCTACGAGCAGTACTTC.

This CDR3 is CASSPGQRTGELFF. The DNA of the CDR3 is TGTGCCAGCAGCCCGGGACAGCGAACCGGGGAGCTGTTTTTT. The chain links TRBV5-4 to TRBJ2-2; 7 positions match TRBD1. This CDR3 has 14 residues. Looked up from germline, CDR1 is SGHNT and CDR2 is YYREEE (reference sequence). V shed 4 bases, J shed 5 bases, and the junction held 5 bases outside the gene matches.

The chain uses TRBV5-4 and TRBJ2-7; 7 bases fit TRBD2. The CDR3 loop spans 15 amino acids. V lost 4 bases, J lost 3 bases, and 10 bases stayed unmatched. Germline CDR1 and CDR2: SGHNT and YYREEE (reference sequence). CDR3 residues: CASSVATSTFYEQYF. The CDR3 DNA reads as TGTGCCAGCAGCGTAGCGACTAGCACTTTCTACGAGCAGTACTTC.

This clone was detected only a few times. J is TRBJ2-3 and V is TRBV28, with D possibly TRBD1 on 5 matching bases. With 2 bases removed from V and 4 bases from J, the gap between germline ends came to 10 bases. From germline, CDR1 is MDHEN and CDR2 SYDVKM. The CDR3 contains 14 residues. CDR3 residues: CASSLVGEADTQYF. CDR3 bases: TGTGCCAGCAGTTTAGTAGGGGAAGCAGATACGCAGTATTTT.

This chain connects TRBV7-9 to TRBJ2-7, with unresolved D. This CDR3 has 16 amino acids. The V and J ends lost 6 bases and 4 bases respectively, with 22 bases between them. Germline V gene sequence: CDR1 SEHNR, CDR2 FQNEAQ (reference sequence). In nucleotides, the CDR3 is TGTGCCAGCAGTTCCGCTGGGCCAAAAAGGATATACGAGCAGTACTTC. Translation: CASSSAGPKRIYEQYF.

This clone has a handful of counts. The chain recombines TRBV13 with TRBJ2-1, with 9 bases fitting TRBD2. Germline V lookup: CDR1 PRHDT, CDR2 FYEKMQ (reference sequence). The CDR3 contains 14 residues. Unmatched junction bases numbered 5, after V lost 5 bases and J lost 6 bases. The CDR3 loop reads CASSPRLAANEQFF. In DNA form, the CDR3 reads TGTGCCAGCAGCCCCCGACTAGCGGCCAATGAGCAGTTCTTC. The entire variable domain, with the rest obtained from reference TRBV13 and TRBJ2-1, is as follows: AAGVIQSPRHLIKEKRETATLKCYPIPRHDTVYWYQQGPGQDPQFLISFYEKMQSDKGSIPDRFSAQQFSDYHSELNMSSLELGDSALYFCASSPRLAANEQFFGPGTRLTVL.